The sequence of this T cell receptor (beta chain) was determined in a study of shared clonotypes between healthy human individuals. Study overall: Donors had three CD4 naive, three CD4 memory, two CD8 naive and one CD8 memory plate apiece.

The CDR3 consists of 15 residues. Trimming stripped 2 bases from V and 0 bases from J, with 8 bases between. CDR1 and CDR2 (germline): MDHEN, SYDVKM. Sequencing was performed with immunoSEQ multiplex PCR; in TCRdb, only in-frame clones are kept and a portion is missing. The sample yields hundreds of thousands of clones, approximately 74% seen once. The sequence derives from a woman in her 30s in good health. Material: memory CD4+ T cells sorted from blood. The subset is: CD45RA-negative fraction. This chain joins TRBV28 and TRBJ1-3; D remains ambiguous. For the CDR3, the DNA is TGTGCCAGCAGTTTAACCGTCCGCTCTGGAAACACCATATATTTT. Its protein is CASSLTVRSGNTIYF.